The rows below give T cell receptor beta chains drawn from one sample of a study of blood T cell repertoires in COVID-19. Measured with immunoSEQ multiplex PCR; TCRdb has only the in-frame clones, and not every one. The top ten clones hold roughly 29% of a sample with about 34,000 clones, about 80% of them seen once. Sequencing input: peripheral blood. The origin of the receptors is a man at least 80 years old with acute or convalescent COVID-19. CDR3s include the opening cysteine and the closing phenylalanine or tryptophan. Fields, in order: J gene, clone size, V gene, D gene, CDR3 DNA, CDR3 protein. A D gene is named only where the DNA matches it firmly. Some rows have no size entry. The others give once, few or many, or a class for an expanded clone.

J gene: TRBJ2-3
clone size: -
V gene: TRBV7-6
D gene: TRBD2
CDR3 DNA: TGTGCCAGCAGCTCCGACGGGGGGGCCACAGATACGCAGTATTTT
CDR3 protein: CASSSDGGATDTQYF

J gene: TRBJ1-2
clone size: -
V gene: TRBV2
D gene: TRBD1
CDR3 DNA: TGTGCCAGCAGTGAGACAGGACAGGGGCTCTTCGATGGCTACACCTTC
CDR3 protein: CASSETGQGLFDGYTF

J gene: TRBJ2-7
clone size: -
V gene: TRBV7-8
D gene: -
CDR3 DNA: TGTGCCAGCAGCTTAGTGGGAGCCTGGCAGGGGTACGAGCAGTACTTC
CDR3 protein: CASSLVGAWQGYEQYF

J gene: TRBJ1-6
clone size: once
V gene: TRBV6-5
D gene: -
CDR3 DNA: TGTGCCAGCACCGATGGTGTGGCAGCGAATTCACCCCTCCACTTT
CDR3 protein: CASTDGVAANSPLHF

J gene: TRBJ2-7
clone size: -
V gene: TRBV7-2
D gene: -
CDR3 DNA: TGTGCCAGCAGTAGACCGGAGGGGGAGCAGTACTTC
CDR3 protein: CASSRPEGEQYF

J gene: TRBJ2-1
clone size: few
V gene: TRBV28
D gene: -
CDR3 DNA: TGTGCCAGCAGTTTCCAAACCCTTAGGAGTGAGCAGTTCTTC
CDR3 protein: CASSFQTLRSEQFF

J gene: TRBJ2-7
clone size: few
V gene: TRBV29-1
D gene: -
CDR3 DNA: TGCAGCGTCCAAACCGTGGCGGGGTCCTACGAGCAGTACTTC
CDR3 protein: CSVQTVAGSYEQYF

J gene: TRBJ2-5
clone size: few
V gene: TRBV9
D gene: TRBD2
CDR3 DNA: TGTGCCAGCAGCCTAGGGACTAGCGGCCAAGAGACCCAGTACTTC
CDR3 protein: CASSLGTSGQETQYF

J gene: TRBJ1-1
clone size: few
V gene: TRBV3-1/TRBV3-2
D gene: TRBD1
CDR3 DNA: TGTGCCAGCAGCCAAAAGACAGGGAAATACACTGAAGCTTTCTTT
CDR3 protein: CASSQKTGKYTEAFF

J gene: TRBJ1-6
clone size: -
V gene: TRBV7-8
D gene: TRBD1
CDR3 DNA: TGTGCCAGCAGCTCGGGACAGGGGGCCCTCTATAATTCACCCCTCCACTTT
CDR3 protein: CASSSGQGALYNSPLHF

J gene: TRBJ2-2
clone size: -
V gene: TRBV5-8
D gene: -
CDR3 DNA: TGTGCCAGCAGCCCCCGGGGGACCGGGGAGCTGTTTTTT
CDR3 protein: CASSPRGTGELFF

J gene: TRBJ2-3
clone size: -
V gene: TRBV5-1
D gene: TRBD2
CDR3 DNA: TGCGCCAGCAGCTCGGGACTAGTCACCGATACGCAGTATTTT
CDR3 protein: CASSSGLVTDTQYF

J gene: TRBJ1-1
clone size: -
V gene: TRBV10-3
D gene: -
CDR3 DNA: TGTGCCATCAGTGCCCGGGACACTGAAGCTTTCTTT
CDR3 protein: CAISARDTEAFF

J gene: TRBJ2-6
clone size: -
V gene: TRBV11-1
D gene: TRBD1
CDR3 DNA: TGTGCCAGCAGCGATAACAGGGGGTTTGGGGCCAACGTCCTGACTTTC
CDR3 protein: CASSDNRGFGANVLTF

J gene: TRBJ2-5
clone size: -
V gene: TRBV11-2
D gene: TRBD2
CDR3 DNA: TGTGCCAGCAGCTTGGTCGGGACTAGCGGGAGGCAGACCCAGTACTTC
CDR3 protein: CASSLVGTSGRQTQYF

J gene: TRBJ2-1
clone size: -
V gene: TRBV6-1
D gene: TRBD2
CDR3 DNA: TGTGCCAGCAGTGAGATAGCGGGAGGATTCCGCGATGAGCAGTTCTTC
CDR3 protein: CASSEIAGGFRDEQFF

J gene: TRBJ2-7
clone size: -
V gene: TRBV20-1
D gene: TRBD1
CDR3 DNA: TGCAGTGAACAACAGGGGTACGAGCAGTACTTC
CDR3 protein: CSEQQGYEQYF

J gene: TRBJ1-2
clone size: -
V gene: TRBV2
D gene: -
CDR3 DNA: TGTGCCAGCACCGGACAGCCTGAAGCTAACTATGGCTACACCTTC
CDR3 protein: CASTGQPEANYGYTF

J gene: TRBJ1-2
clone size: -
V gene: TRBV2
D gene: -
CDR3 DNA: TGTGCCAGCAGTGAACCCTACGACAGCTATGGCTACACCTTC
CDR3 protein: CASSEPYDSYGYTF

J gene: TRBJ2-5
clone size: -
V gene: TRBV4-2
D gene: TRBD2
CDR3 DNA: TGTGCCAGCAGCCAACGGGGGACTAGCGGGAGTTCTTATCTCGAGACCCAGTACTTC
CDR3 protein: CASSQRGTSGSSYLETQYF

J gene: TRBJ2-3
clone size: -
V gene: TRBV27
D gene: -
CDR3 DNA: TGTGCCAGCGCCAGGGCGGATACGCAGTATTTT
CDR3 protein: CASARADTQYF

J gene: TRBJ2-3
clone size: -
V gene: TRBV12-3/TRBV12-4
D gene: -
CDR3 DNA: TGTGCCAGCAGCAGACTAGATTTAGATACGCAGTATTTT
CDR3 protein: CASSRLDLDTQYF

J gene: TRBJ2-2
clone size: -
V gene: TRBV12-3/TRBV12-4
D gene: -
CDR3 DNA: TGTGCCAGCAGTTTGCCGGGGTCCGGGGAGCTGTTTTTT
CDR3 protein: CASSLPGSGELFF

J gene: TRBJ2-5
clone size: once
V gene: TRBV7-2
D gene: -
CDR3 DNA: TGTGCCAGCAGTACGAGGTCCGGAGAGACCCAGTACTTC
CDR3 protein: CASSTRSGETQYF

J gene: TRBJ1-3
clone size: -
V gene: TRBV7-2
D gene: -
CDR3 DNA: TGTGCCAGCAGCTTATCCTGGGGGCTTAGCTCTGGAAACACCATATATTTT
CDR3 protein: CASSLSWGLSSGNTIYF

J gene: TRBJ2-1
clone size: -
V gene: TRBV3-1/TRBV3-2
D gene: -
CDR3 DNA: TGTGCCAGCAGCCATACACATGAGCAGTTCTTC
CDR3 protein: CASSHTHEQFF

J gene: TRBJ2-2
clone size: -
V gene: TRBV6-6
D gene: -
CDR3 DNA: TGTGCCAGCATCGCGGGGCCGGGCGGGGAGCTGTTTTTT
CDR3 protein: CASIAGPGGELFF

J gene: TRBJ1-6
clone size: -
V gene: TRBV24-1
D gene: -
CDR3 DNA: TGTGCCACCAGAAGTTCTACAGGGAAATCACCCCTCCACTTT
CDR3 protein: CATRSSTGKSPLHF

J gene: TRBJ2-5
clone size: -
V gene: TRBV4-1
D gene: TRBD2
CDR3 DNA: TGCGCCAGCAGCCAAGATACTAGCGGCCAAGAGACCCAGTACTTC
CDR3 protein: CASSQDTSGQETQYF

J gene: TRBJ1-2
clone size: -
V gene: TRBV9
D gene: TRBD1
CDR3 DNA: TGTGCCAGCAGCGCCGGGACAGGGGTGGGTGGCTACACCTTC
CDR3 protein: CASSAGTGVGGYTF

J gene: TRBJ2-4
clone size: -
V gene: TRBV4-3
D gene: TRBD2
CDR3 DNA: TGCGCCAGCAGCCAAATTCTAGCGGGGGGCCAGTACTTC
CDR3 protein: CASSQILAGGQYF

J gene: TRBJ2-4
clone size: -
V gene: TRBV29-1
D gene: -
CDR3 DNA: TGCAGCGCCGGACTAGCCAAAAACATTCAGTACTTC
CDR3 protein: CSAGLAKNIQYF

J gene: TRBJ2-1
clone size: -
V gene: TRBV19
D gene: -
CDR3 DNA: TGTGCCAGTAGTGTAGGCAGGGGATCAGGAAATGAGCAGTTCTTC
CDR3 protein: CASSVGRGSGNEQFF

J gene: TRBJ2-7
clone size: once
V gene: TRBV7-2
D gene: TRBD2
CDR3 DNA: TGTGCCAGCAGCTTAACCAGCGGGAAAGCCTACGAGCAGTACTTC
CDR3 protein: CASSLTSGKAYEQYF

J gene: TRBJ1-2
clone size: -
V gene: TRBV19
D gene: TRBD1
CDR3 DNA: TGTGCCAGTAGTATCCGGATCAGGGACAGGGGAGCCTATGGCTACACCTTC
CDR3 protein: CASSIRIRDRGAYGYTF

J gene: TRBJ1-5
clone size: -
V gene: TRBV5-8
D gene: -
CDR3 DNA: TGTGCCAGCAGCTTGTGGGACACCAATCAGCCCCAGCATTTT
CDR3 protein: CASSLWDTNQPQHF

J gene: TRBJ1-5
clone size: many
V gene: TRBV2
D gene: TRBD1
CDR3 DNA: TGTGCCAGCAGTTCCGGACAGGGGGCCCATCAGCCCCAGCATTTT
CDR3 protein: CASSSGQGAHQPQHF

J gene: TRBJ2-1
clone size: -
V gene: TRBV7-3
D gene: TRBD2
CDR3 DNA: TGTGCCAGCAGCTTAGTGACTAGCGGATTTAGCTCCTACAATGAGCAGTTCTTC
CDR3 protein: CASSLVTSGFSSYNEQFF

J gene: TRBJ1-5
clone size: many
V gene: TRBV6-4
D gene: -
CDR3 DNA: TGTGCCAGCAGTGGACAGGCCGGTCAGCCCCAGCATTTT
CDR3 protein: CASSGQAGQPQHF

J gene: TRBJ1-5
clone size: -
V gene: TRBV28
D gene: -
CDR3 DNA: TGTGCCAGCAGTCCCGACCGGAGGCAGCCCCAGCATTTT
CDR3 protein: CASSPDRRQPQHF

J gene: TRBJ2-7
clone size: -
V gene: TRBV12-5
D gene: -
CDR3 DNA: TGTGCTAGTGGTCGTGAGCAGGGGAGTAAGGGCGAGCAGTACTTC
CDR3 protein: CASGREQGSKGEQYF

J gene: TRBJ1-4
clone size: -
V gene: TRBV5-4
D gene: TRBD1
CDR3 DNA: TGTGCCAGCAGCGTGGACAGGGGAGGAGAAAAACTGTTTTTT
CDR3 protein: CASSVDRGGEKLFF

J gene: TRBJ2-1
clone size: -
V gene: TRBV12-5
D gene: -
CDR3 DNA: TGTGCTAGTGGTTCCGGGGTCTCCTACAATGAGCAGTTCTTC
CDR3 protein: CASGSGVSYNEQFF

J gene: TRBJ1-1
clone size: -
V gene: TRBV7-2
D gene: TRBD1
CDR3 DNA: TGTGCCAGCAGCCGGGACAGGGCGGTTGGAGCTTTCTTT
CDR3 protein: CASSRDRAVGAFF

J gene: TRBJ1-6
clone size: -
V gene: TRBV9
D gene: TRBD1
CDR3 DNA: TGTGCCAGCAGCGCCAAACTTACAGGGGGAGGAAATAATTCACCCCTCCACTTT
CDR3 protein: CASSAKLTGGGNNSPLHF

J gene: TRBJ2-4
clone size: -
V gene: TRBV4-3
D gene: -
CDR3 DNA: TGCGCCAGCAGCCGTACGGAGGGTGACATTCAGTACTTC
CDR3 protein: CASSRTEGDIQYF

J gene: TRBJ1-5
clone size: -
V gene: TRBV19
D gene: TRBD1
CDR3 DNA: TGTGCCAGTAGCCGACGACTCGGGGGACAGGGGAATCAGCCCCAGCATTTT
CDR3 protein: CASSRRLGGQGNQPQHF

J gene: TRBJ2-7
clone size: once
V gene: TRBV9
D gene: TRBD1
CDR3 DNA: TGTGCCAGCAGCGCTGTCGTGACAGGGGGCGTCGAGCAGTACTTC
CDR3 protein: CASSAVVTGGVEQYF

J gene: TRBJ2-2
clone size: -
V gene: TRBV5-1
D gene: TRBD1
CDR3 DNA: TGCGCCAGCAGCTTCGACAGGGGAGATAGCACCGGGGAGCTGTTTTTT
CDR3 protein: CASSFDRGDSTGELFF

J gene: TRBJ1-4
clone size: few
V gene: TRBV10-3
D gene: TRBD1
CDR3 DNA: TGTGCCATCAGTGAGTCGATCGGGACAGATGAAAAACTGTTTTTT
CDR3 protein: CAISESIGTDEKLFF

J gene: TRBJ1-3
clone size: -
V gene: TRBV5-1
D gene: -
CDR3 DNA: TGCGCCAGCAGCGTGGGCCACGGTAGCTCTGGAAACACCATATATTTT
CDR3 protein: CASSVGHGSSGNTIYF

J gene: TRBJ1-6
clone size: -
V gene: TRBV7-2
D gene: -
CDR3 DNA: TGTGCCAGCAGTCGTACAGGGAATTCACCCCTCCACTTT
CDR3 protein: CASSRTGNSPLHF

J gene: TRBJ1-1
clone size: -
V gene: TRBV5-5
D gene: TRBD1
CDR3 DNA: TGTGCCAGCAGCTTGGAAGACCGGGACAGGGTTACTGAAGCTTTCTTT
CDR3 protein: CASSLEDRDRVTEAFF

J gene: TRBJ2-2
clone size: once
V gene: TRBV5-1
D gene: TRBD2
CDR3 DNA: TGCGCCAGCAGCTTACTACTAGCGGGAGGGACCGGGGAGCTGTTTTTT
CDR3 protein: CASSLLLAGGTGELFF

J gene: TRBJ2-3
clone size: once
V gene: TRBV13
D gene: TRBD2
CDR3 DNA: TGTGCCAGCAGCTTAGAACGGGGGGGCGTAGATACGCAGTATTTT
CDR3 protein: CASSLERGGVDTQYF

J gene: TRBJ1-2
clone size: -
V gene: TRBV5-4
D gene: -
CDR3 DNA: TGTGCCAGCAGCCCGCCTGCCGGACAGCAAAACTATGGCTACACCTTC
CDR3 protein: CASSPPAGQQNYGYTF

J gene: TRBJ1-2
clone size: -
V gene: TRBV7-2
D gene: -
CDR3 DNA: TGTGCCAGCAGCCCCGGGGGGGGTGGCTACACCTTC
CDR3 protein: CASSPGGGGYTF

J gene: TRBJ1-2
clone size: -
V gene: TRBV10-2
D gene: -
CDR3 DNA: TGCGCCAGCAGTGTAGCCTCGCACTCTAACTATGGCTACACCTTC
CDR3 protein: CASSVASHSNYGYTF